Below, 6 T cell receptor beta chains from the same sample are listed, as sequenced in a study of cytomegalovirus exposure and HLA in healthy donors. Use of 60 Vbeta and 13 Jbeta primers characterized the PCR. Assay used: immunoSEQ multiplex PCR; TCRdb lists only in-frame clones, some missing. This sample has about 160,000 clones, with under 90% found just once. Sequenced material: PBMCs. Source of these receptors: a man aged 30 to 45 in good health and CMV-seronegative.

This clone was seen a single time. The CDR3 bases are TGTGCCAGCAGTCTCGGGACAGGGTCAAGCAATCAGCCCCAGCATTTT. This sequence encodes CASSLGTGSSNQPQHF. The chain carries TRBV27 and TRBJ1-5; 9 nucleotides agree with TRBD1. The CDR3 is made up of 16 amino acids. Germline V CDR1 and CDR2: MNHEY, SMNVEV (reference sequence). J was trimmed by 1 base and V by 5 bases; bases with no gene match: 6.

The chain has TRBV9 and TRBJ2-2, with TRBD2 matching over 13 bases. This CDR3 is 16 amino acids long. The V segment lost 2 bases and the J segment 7 bases; nucleotides outside the gene matches: 5. Germline V gene data show CDR1 as SGDLS and CDR2 as YYNGEE. The CDR3 reads CASSVRTSGGIGELFF. In DNA form, the CDR3 reads TGTGCCAGCAGCGTTCGGACTAGCGGGGGCATCGGGGAGCTGTTTTTT.

This chain joins TRBV9 and TRBJ1-5; TRBD1 matches at 9 bases. The CDR3 length is 15 residues. Germline-derived CDR1 and CDR2 are SGDLS and YYNGEE. The V gene end was trimmed by 3 bases and the J gene end by 4 bases; junction bases not matched to a gene: 5. The CDR3 loop is CASSAGTGHNQPQHF. The CDR3 DNA is TGTGCCAGCAGCGCTGGGACAGGGCATAATCAGCCCCAGCATTTT.

This clone was seen a handful of times. The chain is built from TRBV6-5 and TRBJ1-2, with TRBD1 matching over 8 bases. CDR3 length: 15 amino acids. Germline assignment: CDR1 MNHEY and CDR2 SVGAGI. V shed 4 bases and J 2 bases; nucleotides not matched to a gene: 6. CDR3 bases: TGTGCCAGCAGTTTCAGGGGGCTCGGCAACTATGGCTACACCTTC. Its translation: CASSFRGLGNYGYTF.

This clone has only a few counts. The chain recombines TRBV7-9 with TRBJ1-3, with D unresolved. Trimming took off 1 base at V and 0 bases at J, with 10 bases between the two ends. Germline values: CDR1 SEHNR, CDR2 FQNEAQ (reference sequence). The CDR3 has 16 residues. The CDR3 is CASSLGQFISGNTIYF. The CDR3 bases are TGTGCCAGCAGCTTAGGACAATTCATCTCTGGAAACACCATATATTTT.

The genes are TRBV27 and TRBJ1-2; maybe TRBD1 (5 bases). CDR3 length: 16 residues. Deletions cut 1 base from V and 4 bases from J, with 16 bases between. Germline-derived CDR1 and CDR2 are MNHEY and SMNVEV (reference sequence). The CDR3 region has the DNA TGTGCCAGCAGTTTATTGGGGACCAGCGGGAGCTATGGCTACACCTTC. Translation gives CASSLLGTSGSYGYTF.